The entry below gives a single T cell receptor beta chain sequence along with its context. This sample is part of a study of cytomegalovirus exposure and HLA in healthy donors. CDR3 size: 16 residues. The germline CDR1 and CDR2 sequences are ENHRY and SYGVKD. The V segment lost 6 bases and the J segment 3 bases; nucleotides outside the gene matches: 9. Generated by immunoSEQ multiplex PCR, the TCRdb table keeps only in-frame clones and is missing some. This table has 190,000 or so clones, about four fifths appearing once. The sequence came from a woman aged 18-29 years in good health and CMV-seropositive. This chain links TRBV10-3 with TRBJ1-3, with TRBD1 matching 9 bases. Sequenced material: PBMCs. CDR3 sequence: CAISLHRGLDGNTIYF. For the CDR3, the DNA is TGTGCCATCAGCCTCCACAGGGGGCTGGATGGAAACACCATATATTTT.